This TCR beta chain is from a study of cytomegalovirus exposure and HLA in healthy donors (dated 2017 in TCRdb). About the full investigation: An earlier analysis of approximately 600 of the donors reported 250 to 350 Gb of sequence data and roughly 100 million unique TCR beta sequences from 150 million to 200 million T cells. The T cell repertoires of several hundred subjects were profiled by immunosequencing and related to cytomegalovirus serostatus. Donor age, sex, ethnicity and CMV serostatus were collected together with the repertoire data. Of the 398 genotyped donors, roughly 80% were placed in the genetic ancestry cluster associated with self-reported Caucasian donors. Among several hundred genotyped donors of the cohort, an average of around 250,000 unique TCR beta nucleotide sequences was sequenced per donor, of which about 18% were non-productive. Class I and class II HLA loci were covered by the typing at four-digit resolution. Rather than using new phenotypic data, the later analysis identified candidate immune exposures from TCR beta sequences and from how often those sequences occurred across donors. Every repertoire in the discovery cohort had been generated on one and the same sequencing platform. An earlier analysis of roughly 600 of the donors used high-throughput TCR beta sequencing to judge whether each TCR beta V gene segment behaved as functional or pseudogenic. The study aimed to test whether signatures of past pathogen exposure could be identified by cataloging public T cell receptors. A later genetic analysis took genome-wide SNP genotypes for about three fifths of the 666 donors and used that subset as a discovery cohort. To study patterns of TCR occurrence, a later analysis re-analyzed previously published TCR beta repertoires from just over 650 donors and added high-resolution HLA genotyping. Typing coverage differed by locus: A, B, C, DRB1 and DQB1 were typed in roughly 620-630 donors, DQA1 in 522, DPA1 in 606, and DPB1 in just under 490. Approximately 300 gigabases of sequencing data and roughly 80 million unique TCR sequences made up an early release that covered roughly 670 HLA-typed donors. Besides the first cohort of 500 to 700 subjects, a separate validation cohort made up of over a hundred different subjects was used. To predict cytomegalovirus infection status, the study brought together high-throughput TCR immunosequencing, statistical association of individual TCRs with disease status, and machine learning. Roughly five DR-DQ haplotypes were handled as single units for association and clustering, since linkage in the cohort was strong.

Looking up the germline V gene yields CDR1 MNHEY and CDR2 SVGAGI. V loses 5 bases, J loses 6 bases, and the germline ends lie 18 bases apart. The CDR3 runs 15 amino acids, cysteine and phenylalanine included. Just CDR3 DNA is preserved here, 45 bases in frame from base 1. About this clone: Its antigen target is currently unknown. No qualities accompany the bases; no much larger clone lies one base away.

The cohort was made up of around 720 healthy bone marrow donors. At the time of sampling, all cohort members were nominally healthy, though unrecorded immune exposures were likely present. The donor tested CMV seronegative, placing the donor among the approximately 400 seronegative members of the cohort. Every donor gave a peripheral blood sample, and the peripheral blood mononuclear cells from that sample were used for TCR beta sequencing. The Qiagen DNeasy Blood Extraction Kit was used to extract genomic DNA from the blood cell samples. The receptor library was made with the immunoSEQ multiplex PCR assay. The multiplex PCR relied on a mix of 60 forward primers for TCR Vbeta segments and 13 reverse primers for TCR Jbeta segments. The CDR3 region of rearranged TCR beta genes was amplified from genomic DNA with a multiplex PCR assay. The Illumina HiSeq System was used to sequence the amplified TCR beta libraries as 87-base-pair reads. Processing in the source paper ran as follows. Across the 666 repertoires, a later analysis counted roughly 77 million unique TCR beta chains, around 11 million of which were shared by at least two donors. A nearest-neighbor algorithm error-corrected the raw reads and collapsed the reads into unique sequences, merging closely related sequences to remove PCR and sequencing errors. V, D and J gene segments were assigned by aligning CDR3 sequences to IMGT reference sequences. Each retained sequence needed at least a six-nucleotide match to both a V gene segment and a J gene segment. A rearrangement counted as productive if the CDR3 had no stop codons and remained in frame with V and J, and every other rearrangement counted as non-productive. CDR3 was defined by IMGT convention, running from the second conserved V-encoded cysteine to the conserved J-encoded phenylalanine. The earlier analysis of fewer than 750 of the donors excluded sequences that lacked an unambiguous match to a single V gene segment. An earlier analysis of about 600 of the donors called V segments functional above 56.7% productive rearrangements and segregating when the between-donor standard deviation exceeded 5%. To diagnose cytomegalovirus status from the catalog of TCR beta chain sequences, a statistical classification framework was built. In a later analysis, TCR nucleotide sequences were compared against IMGT/GENE-DB human TR gene sequences so that V and J genes could be assigned. In a later analysis, CDR3 sequences and most-parsimonious VDJ recombination scenarios were assigned using the TCRdist pipeline. In a later analysis, each TCR beta chain was defined by its CDR3 amino acid sequence together with its V-gene family, and reads lacking a unique V-gene family were excluded. As a way to deal with suspected cross-contamination and a sequencing artifact, a later analysis dropped hundreds of nucleotide sequences that were highly shared and had low generation probability. In a later analysis, a clonal expansion index was calculated for each public chain from normalized within-repertoire ranks of inferred template counts. Generation probabilities in a later analysis came from a VDJ recombination model fitted to out-of-frame rearrangements, and those results were checked against IGoR. A later analysis scored TCR-TCR, TCR-HLA and TCR-CMV co-occurrence with hypergeometric tests, applying a repertoire-size bias correction to TCR pairs. False discovery rates were estimated in a later analysis by permuting HLA or CMV assignments 20 times. In a later analysis, co-occurring TCRs were grouped with DBSCAN, and TCRdist sequence similarity was added when clustering was performed within HLA-allele-positive subsets. Co-occurrence clustering excluded repertoires with fewer than 30,000 or more than 120,000 public chains, plus five with anomalous nucleotide sharing. This is the immuneACCESS table as TCRdb keeps it, with only in-frame sequences that have V and J called. A part of the clones is gone; compared with another copy, unresolved V genes explain less than half, and the rest is unexplained. V, J and clone size were drawn from that table, and D and trimming were deduced from the DNA. In this sample the table shows 150,000 to 200,000 clones, about 86% of which occur a single time. The ten largest clones take up about 2.2% of the sample.

What the work shows at the level of the full study, not this receptor alone: An earlier analysis of approximately 540 of the donors showed that most TCR beta V segments appeared in productive rearrangements either about 87% or about 30% of the time, which broadly matched IMGT annotations. The cohort was sequenced for TCR beta chains only, and without alpha or paired-chain data the features that could be detected were limited. Because HLA typing was unavailable for some donors at each locus, only the typed subset was used in association tests. A further reported finding was that TCR beta sequences accurately predicted the HLA-A and HLA-B alleles for most subjects in the first cohort. For the cohort, immune exposure information was limited to CMV serostatus. Linkage disequilibrium might explain the correlated functional status among segregating V segments, but an unknown experimental factor could not be ruled out. Assigning TCR associations to individual alleles was difficult when HLA alleles, especially DR and DQ, strongly co-occurred. Across donors, most TCR sequences were observed very rarely, whereas some public TCRs were present in many individuals. A later analysis found that HLA-associated TCR beta chains were more clonally expanded and had lower generation probabilities than equally common non-associated chains. The presence/absence analyses assumed that sequencing depth was roughly uniform across donors, and that assumption may not be true. A group of highly shared sequence variants was considered likely to be a technical artifact of the sequencing pipeline. According to a later genetic analysis, donors in an Asian-associated ancestry cluster had fewer N-insertions in productive TCRs than the approximately 610-donor mean. In the study, around 150 TCR beta chains were listed as associated with cytomegalovirus. The authors suggested that the approach could potentially be extended to other disease states and immunological phenotypes. In a later analysis, several top co-occurrence clusters were reported to appear linked to parvovirus B19, influenza, CMV and Epstein-Barr virus. According to a later analysis, most CMV-associated TCR beta chains appeared to be HLA-restricted, and the HLA associations seemed to be driven largely by CMV exposure. Three of the identified cytomegalovirus-associated TCR beta chains were confirmed in vitro to be specific for cytomegalovirus antigens. The classifier was reported to diagnose cytomegalovirus status with high specificity and sensitivity in both the original and validation cohorts. An association between a missense DCLRE1C variant and V-gene and J-gene trimming of TCR beta chains was found in a later genetic analysis and replicated in an independent cohort. Because counts were too low, seventeen rarely observed V segments, including chromosome 9 orphons, were left out of the earlier analysis of 587 of the donors. The 87-base-pair reads could not distinguish some IMGT-functional V segments, including TRBV6-2 and TRBV6-3, so those segments were excluded. A later analysis associated 15,000 to 20,000 TCR beta sequences with specific HLA alleles at a false discovery rate of 0.05. In a later analysis, TCR association rates were found to vary across HLA loci, with the most associated TCRs seen for DRB1 alleles and the fewest for HLA-C alleles.

This receptor was taken from a woman in her thirties in good health and CMV-seronegative. The rearrangement joined TRBV6-5 to TRBJ2-3; no D segment can be confidently identified. Sequencing was performed on PBMCs. The sequence in DNA is TGTGCCAGCAGTCTTAAGGTCTTCCCGGGTGATACGCAGTATTTT. Its protein reads: CASSLKVFPGDTQYF.